Listed below are T cell receptor beta chains from one sample, sequenced in a study of T cell clones after liver transplantation. Assay: immunoSEQ multiplex PCR; the TCRdb copy retains only in-frame clones and omits some. The data hold tens of thousands of clones, with around 78% observed a single time. The sequences come from CD4+ T cells from blood, collected at the 22-month timepoint. The receptors here all came from a human patient who received a liver transplant. A share of the T cells may be of graft donor origin. Each CDR3 is given with its conserved first and last residue. The order of the fields is CDR3 protein, CDR3 DNA, clone size, J gene, V gene, D gene. D genes are given only for firm matches. Clone size is stated in some rows and not others, as once, few, many or a class when expanded.

CASSEPGGWADTQYF	TGTGCCAGCAGTGAGCCGGGGGGGTGGGCAGATACGCAGTATTTT	-	TRBJ2-3	TRBV6-1	TRBD2
CASKAVLLTDTQYF	TGTGCCAGCAAGGCAGTCCTCCTCACAGATACGCAGTATTTT	-	TRBJ2-3	TRBV6-1	-
CASSPKIGGTVRNTIYF	TGTGCCAGTAGTCCAAAAATTGGAGGGACAGTTCGAAACACCATATATTTT	-	TRBJ1-3	TRBV19	TRBD1
CASSPGAGNEQFF	TGTGCCAGCTCACCCGGAGCGGGCAATGAGCAGTTCTTC	once	TRBJ2-1	TRBV18	-
CASRRDSFVGGANVLTF	TGTGCCAGCAGGCGGGACTCCTTCGTAGGAGGGGCCAACGTCCTGACTTTC	-	TRBJ2-6	TRBV2	-
CASSAATPNTGELFF	TGCGCCAGCAGTGCCGCCACTCCGAACACCGGGGAGCTGTTTTTT	-	TRBJ2-2	TRBV5-1	-
CASSGYPERGVDEQFF	TGTGCCAGCAGTGGCTATCCGGAGCGGGGGGTGGATGAGCAGTTCTTC	-	TRBJ2-1	TRBV6-1	TRBD2
CASSHPNGPEYNSPLHF	TGCGCCAGCAGCCATCCGAATGGGCCGGAATATAATTCACCCCTCCACTTT	-	TRBJ1-6	TRBV4-1	-
CASSGPTDTQYF	TGTGCCAGCTCGGGACCCACAGATACGCAGTATTTT	-	TRBJ2-3	TRBV18	-
CASSEGGQHQPQHF	TGTGCCAGCAGTGAAGGGGGACAGCATCAGCCCCAGCATTTT	few	TRBJ1-5	TRBV2	TRBD1
CASSLVWGVDTEAFF	TGTGCCAGCAGTTTAGTCTGGGGGGTGGACACTGAAGCTTTCTTT	-	TRBJ1-1	TRBV27	-
CASSSRGEQYF	TGTGCCAGCAGTTCCCGGGGCGAGCAGTACTTC	once	TRBJ2-7	TRBV27	-
CASSLASGRLFF	TGTGCCAGCAGCTTAGCTAGCGGGAGGCTGTTCTTC	few	TRBJ2-1	TRBV7-2	TRBD2
CASSAADRGPGNEKLFF	TGTGCCAGCAGCGCCGCGGACAGGGGGCCGGGGAATGAAAAACTGTTTTTT	-	TRBJ1-4	TRBV9	TRBD1
CASKGQRGAQETQYF	TGCGCCAGTAAGGGCCAGCGGGGGGCCCAAGAGACCCAGTACTTC	once	TRBJ2-5	TRBV4-1	TRBD2
CAISDNGKAFF	TGTGCCATCAGTGATAATGGAAAAGCTTTCTTT	few	TRBJ1-1	TRBV10-3	-
CASSPDRRTDTQYF	TGTGCCAGCAGTCCCGACCGCCGCACAGATACGCAGTATTTT	once	TRBJ2-3	TRBV28	-
CASSLRGARGADEQYF	TGTGCCAGCAGCTTAAGGGGGGCCCGAGGGGCCGACGAGCAGTACTTC	-	TRBJ2-7	TRBV7-3	-
CSAAVQYGYTF	TGCAGTGCTGCGGTCCAATATGGCTACACCTTC	-	TRBJ1-2	TRBV20-1	-
CASGKGTGNTIYF	TGTGCCAGCGGGAAAGGAACTGGAAACACCATATATTTT	-	TRBJ1-3	TRBV6-5	-
CASSLQAPTPYEQYF	TGTGCCAGCAGCTTACAAGCCCCGACACCCTACGAGCAGTACTTC	once	TRBJ2-7	TRBV5-6	-
CASSLTGTGDGYTF	TGTGCCAGCTCACTCACCGGGACAGGGGATGGCTACACCTTC	few	TRBJ1-2	TRBV18	TRBD1
CASSPGAANEQFF	TGTGCCAGCAGCCCGGGGGCAGCCAATGAGCAGTTCTTC	-	TRBJ2-1	TRBV7-3	-
CASSRDTNTEAFF	TGTGCTAGCAGCCGGGACACGAACACTGAAGCTTTCTTT	many	TRBJ1-1	TRBV7-7	-
CASRKLAGGRETQYF	TGTGCCAGCAGAAAACTAGCGGGGGGCCGGGAGACCCAGTACTTC	-	TRBJ2-5	TRBV27	TRBD2
CASTERVGGQIITDTQYF	TGTGCCAGCACCGAGAGGGTGGGGGGACAGATAATCACAGATACGCAGTATTTT	-	TRBJ2-3	TRBV7-2	-
CASGHRANGELFF	TGTGCCAGCGGGCACAGGGCTAACGGGGAGCTGTTTTTT	few	TRBJ2-2	TRBV6-6	-
CASSPTATNEKLFF	TGTGCCAGCAGTCCAACTGCAACTAATGAAAAACTGTTTTTT	-	TRBJ1-4	TRBV6-5	-
CASSYAGSLGRQTQYF	TGTGCCAGCAGTTACGCAGGCAGTTTGGGGAGGCAGACCCAGTACTTC	-	TRBJ2-5	TRBV6-5	-
CASSLSRQGTIYEQYF	TGTGCCAGCAGCTTAAGTCGTCAGGGTACTATTTACGAGCAGTACTTC	-	TRBJ2-7	TRBV7-2	-
CASSLSGPGNTIYF	TGTGCCAGCAGTCTTTCGGGACCTGGAAACACCATATATTTT	-	TRBJ1-3	TRBV2	-
CASRPPSKNTGELFF	TGTGCCAGTAGACCCCCCAGCAAGAACACCGGGGAGCTGTTTTTT	-	TRBJ2-2	TRBV19	-
CASSQARHTQYF	TGTGCCAGCAGCCAAGCCCGCCATACGCAGTATTTT	-	TRBJ2-3	TRBV14	-
CASSQHGSGRAYEQYF	TGTGCCAGCAGCCAACACGGGAGCGGGAGGGCCTACGAGCAGTACTTC	-	TRBJ2-7	TRBV14	TRBD2
CASSVVGQADYEQYF	TGTGCCAGCAGCGTAGTTGGACAGGCCGACTACGAGCAGTACTTC	once	TRBJ2-7	TRBV9	TRBD1
CATRPSLAGAGETQYF	TGTGCCACCAGACCCTCTTTGGCCGGGGCGGGGGAGACCCAGTACTTC	once	TRBJ2-5	TRBV15	-
CASSLRTASYEQYF	TGTGCCAGCAGCCTGCGGACAGCCTCCTACGAGCAGTACTTC	once	TRBJ2-7	TRBV7-2	-
CASWEGQSGNTEAFF	TGCGCCAGCTGGGAGGGCCAGAGCGGGAACACTGAAGCTTTCTTT	-	TRBJ1-1	TRBV5-1	-
CASSVFVAGGPHEQFF	TGTGCCAGCAGCGTATTCGTGGCGGGGGGGCCCCATGAGCAGTTCTTC	-	TRBJ2-1	TRBV9	TRBD2
CASSKDREREQYF	TGTGCCAGCAGTAAAGACAGGGAACGCGAGCAGTACTTC	-	TRBJ2-7	TRBV2	TRBD1
CASSKTRQETQYF	TGTGCCAGCAGCAAAACTAGACAAGAGACCCAGTACTTC	-	TRBJ2-5	TRBV7-3	-
CASSLLSGSRYEQYF	TGTGCCAGCAGCTTGTTGAGCGGGAGTAGGTACGAGCAGTACTTC	-	TRBJ2-7	TRBV11-2	TRBD2
CASSFSGQGARNEQFF	TGTGCCAGCAGCTTCTCGGGACAGGGGGCGCGAAATGAGCAGTTCTTC	-	TRBJ2-1	TRBV13	TRBD1
CASRDQGLAGGTQYF	TGTGCCAGCAGAGATCAGGGACTAGCGGGGGGGACCCAGTACTTC	-	TRBJ2-5	TRBV6-6	TRBD2
CASSAVGTVNTEAFF	TGTGCCAGTAGTGCCGTTGGGACGGTGAACACTGAAGCTTTCTTT	few	TRBJ1-1	TRBV19	-
CASSQHTPQYF	TGTGCCAGCAGCCAACACACCCCGCAGTATTTT	-	TRBJ2-3	TRBV14	-
CASSQGGWRGPRAYEQYF	TGTGCCAGCAGCCAAGGCGGTTGGAGAGGCCCGCGGGCCTACGAGCAGTACTTC	-	TRBJ2-7	TRBV14	-
CATSRGRRTGAYEQYF	TGTGCCACCAGCAGAGGGAGGAGGACAGGGGCCTACGAGCAGTACTTC	-	TRBJ2-7	TRBV15	TRBD1
CASVEGRGNRYGYTF	TGTGCCAGCGTGGAGGGCAGGGGGAATCGCTATGGCTACACCTTC	-	TRBJ1-2	TRBV2	TRBD1
CASSLSNTGELFF	TGTGCCAGCAGCTTATCAAACACCGGGGAGCTGTTTTTT	-	TRBJ2-2	TRBV7-9	-
CASSPDRGRDEQFF	TGTGCCAGCTCACCGGACAGGGGGAGGGATGAGCAGTTCTTC	-	TRBJ2-1	TRBV18	TRBD1
CASSGTGDFNEKLFF	TGTGCCAGCAGCGGTACAGGCGACTTTAATGAAAAACTGTTTTTT	once	TRBJ1-4	TRBV5-5	-
CASSHGTGGELFF	TGTGCCAGCAGCCACGGGACAGGCGGGGAACTGTTTTTT	-	TRBJ1-4	TRBV7-6	TRBD1
CAWTKTPATYEQYF	TGTGCCTGGACTAAGACTCCCGCGACCTACGAGCAGTACTTC	-	TRBJ2-7	TRBV30	-
CASSLSGGKANYGYTF	TGTGCCAGCAGCTTATCAGGGGGCAAAGCTAACTATGGCTACACCTTC	-	TRBJ1-2	TRBV7-2	TRBD1
CAWSANLAADTQYF	TGTGCCTGGAGTGCTAACCTAGCGGCGGATACGCAGTATTTT	-	TRBJ2-3	TRBV30	TRBD2
CASSFVWDGSETQYF	TGTGCCAGCAGCTTCGTCTGGGACGGGTCAGAGACCCAGTACTTC	few	TRBJ2-5	TRBV7-2	-
CASSPLGTGNYGYTF	TGTGCCAGCAGCCCACTAGGGACAGGAAACTATGGCTACACCTTC	-	TRBJ1-2	TRBV14	TRBD1